These 5 T cell receptor beta chains were all obtained from the same sample, sequenced in a study of blood T cell repertoires in COVID-19. Some clones are missing from TCRdb's copy, which holds only in-frame ones; the method was immunoSEQ multiplex PCR. This table holds 150,000 to 200,000 clones, 65% to 80% found once. Sequences were obtained from PBMCs or T cells enriched from blood (not recorded which). These receptors came from a woman aged 70 to 79 in a cohort exposed to, infected with or recovered from COVID-19 (not recorded which).

The chain carries TRBV19 and TRBJ1-1; D is ambiguous. Germline assignment: CDR1 LNHDA and CDR2 SQIVND (reference sequence). The ends were cut back, 5 bases at V and 11 bases at J, with 18 bases in the middle. This CDR3 contains 13 residues. The CDR3 here is CASSYVRGGEAFF. CDR3 coding DNA: TGTGCCAGTAGTTATGTCCGGGGAGGAGAGGCTTTCTTT.

The chain uses TRBV28 and TRBJ1-5; no clear D. Deletions cut 5 bases from V and 4 bases from J, with 9 bases between. The germline V gene encodes CDR1 MDHEN and CDR2 SYDVKM. CDR3 length: 13 residues. The CDR3 spells CASSQYRNQPQHF. The CDR3 DNA follows: TGTGCCAGCAGTCAGTACAGAAATCAGCCCCAGCATTTT.

The sample holds one count of this clone. The rearrangement uses TRBV28 and TRBJ1-5; TRBD1 matches 9 bases. The CDR3 spans 18 residues. V was clipped by 6 bases and J by 4 bases; unmatched bases: 16. Germline values: CDR1 MDHEN, CDR2 SYDVKM. Here the CDR3 reads CASRLQGARQDGNQPQHF. In DNA, the CDR3 is TGTGCCAGCAGACTACAGGGGGCGAGACAGGATGGGAATCAGCCCCAGCATTTT.

This chain joins TRBV5-1 and TRBJ2-1; TRBD1 aligns across 10 bases. With V trimmed by 0 bases and J by 9 bases, 6 bases remained unmatched. Germline-derived CDR1 and CDR2 are SGHRS and YFSETQ. This CDR3 has 15 amino acids. This CDR3 reads CASSLGDRGSFEQFF. Written as DNA, the CDR3 is TGCGCCAGCAGCTTGGGGGACAGGGGTAGTTTTGAGCAGTTCTTC.

This chain uses TRBV5-4 with TRBJ1-1; D is undetermined. Trimming removed 2 bases from V and 0 bases from J, with 11 bases in between. Per germline, CDR1 SGHNT and CDR2 YYREEE (reference sequence). This CDR3 is 15 amino acids long. This CDR3 is CASSFNGQMNTEAFF. The CDR3 nucleotides are TGTGCCAGCAGCTTCAATGGGCAGATGAACACTGAAGCTTTCTTT.